This T cell receptor (beta chain) comes out of a study of technical replicates of blood from a few donors. Sequencing was performed with immunoSEQ multiplex PCR; in TCRdb, only in-frame clones are kept and a portion is missing. The sample comprises around 50,000 clones, around 94% of which are singletons, and roughly 0.22% rests with the top ten. Sequencing was done on a sample of T cells isolated from PBMCs. The TCR originated in a human donor in good health.

The CDR3 DNA sequence: TGTGCCAGCAGCTTGGACACCGGGACAGGGGAGGGCTACACCTTC. Protein product: CASSLDTGTGEGYTF. This chain joins TRBV5-4 and TRBJ1-2, with TRBD1 matching 10 bases. The CDR3 totals 15 residues. Germline-derived CDR1 and CDR2 are SGHNT and YYREEE (reference sequence). With V trimmed by 0 bases and J by 8 bases, 7 bases remained unmatched.